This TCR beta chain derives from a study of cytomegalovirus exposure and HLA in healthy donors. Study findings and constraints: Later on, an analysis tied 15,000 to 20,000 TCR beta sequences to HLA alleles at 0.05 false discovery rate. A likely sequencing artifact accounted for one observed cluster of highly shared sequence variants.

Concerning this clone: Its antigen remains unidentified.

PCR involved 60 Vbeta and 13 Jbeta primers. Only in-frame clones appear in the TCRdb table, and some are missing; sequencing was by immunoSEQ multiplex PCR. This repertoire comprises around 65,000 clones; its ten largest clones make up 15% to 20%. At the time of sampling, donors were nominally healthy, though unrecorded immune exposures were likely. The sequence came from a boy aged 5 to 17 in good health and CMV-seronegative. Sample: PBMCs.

In DNA, the CDR3 is TGCAGCGTTGTGATGATTAGGGGTATCCAAGAGACCCAGTACTTC. Its protein is CSVVMIRGIQETQYF. The chain uses TRBV29-1 and TRBJ2-5; tentative D call: TRBD1 (5 bases). V was clipped by 4 bases and J by 1 base, with 16 bases between them. CDR1 is SQVTM and CDR2 is ANQGSEA in the germline V gene. The CDR3 contains 15 residues. The complete variable domain, with remaining parts taken from reference TRBV29-1 and TRBJ2-5, reads SAVISQKPSRDICQRGTSLTIQCQVDSQVTMMFWYRQQPGQSLTLIATANQGSEATYESGFVIDKFPISRPNLTFSTLTVSNMSPEDSSIYLCSVVMIRGIQETQYFGPGTRLLVL.